This T cell receptor beta chain appears in the sequencing data of a study of pediatric ulcerative colitis. The V end was cut by 2 bases, the J end by 2 bases, with 6 bases between. CDR3 size: 14 residues. The V gene's germline CDR1 is MNHEY and CDR2 SMNVEV (reference sequence). The table came from immunoSEQ multiplex PCR; TCRdb's copy has only in-frame clones and leaves some out. The sample contains a few thousand clones, 89% of which appear only once. The origin of this receptor is a boy younger than 18 with mild ulcerative colitis. The sequencing input was blood. The rearrangement joins TRBV27 to TRBJ2-2; D is ambiguous. CDR3 protein: CASSLRANTGELFF. For the CDR3, the DNA is TGTGCCAGCAGTTTAAGGGCTAACACCGGGGAGCTGTTTTTT.